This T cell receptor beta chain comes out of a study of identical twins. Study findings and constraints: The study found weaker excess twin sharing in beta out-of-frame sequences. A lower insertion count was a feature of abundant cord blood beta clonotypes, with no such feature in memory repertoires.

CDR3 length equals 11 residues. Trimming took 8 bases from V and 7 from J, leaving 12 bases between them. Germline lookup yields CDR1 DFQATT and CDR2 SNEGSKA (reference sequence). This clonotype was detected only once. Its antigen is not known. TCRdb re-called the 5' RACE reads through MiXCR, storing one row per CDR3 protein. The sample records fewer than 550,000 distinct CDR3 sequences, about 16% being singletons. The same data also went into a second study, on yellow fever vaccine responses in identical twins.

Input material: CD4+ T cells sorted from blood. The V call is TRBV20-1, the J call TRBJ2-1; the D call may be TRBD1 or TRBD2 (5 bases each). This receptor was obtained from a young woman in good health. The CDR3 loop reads CSIATANEQFF. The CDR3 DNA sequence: TGCAGTATAGCGACAGCGAATGAGCAGTTCTTC.